This TCR beta chain derives from a study of blood T cell repertoires in COVID-19 (dated by TCRdb to 2020 to 2021). About the study as a whole: Samples from collaborators originated in the United States, Italy and Spain and spanned both the acute and convalescent phases of COVID-19. The prospective study material was composed of cDNA or gDNA derived from T cells, B-cell-depleted T cells, or PBMCs. A freely available public database, intended as a resource for researchers studying the immune response to SARS-CoV-2, is where the repertoires were released. The dataset comprised deeply sampled blood TCRbeta repertoires from subjects exposed to, actively infected with, or recovered from COVID-19. The samples were drawn from two sources: the first 160 participants of the ongoing ImmuneRACE study, and over 1,000 subjects contributed by 6 global collaborators. A de-identified subject ID, COVID-19 status, age in years and sex were almost always included in the sample metadata. HLA class I and class II types, where available, came from metadata supplied by the sample provider rather than from assay-based typing. Study-wide conclusions, independent of this receptor: The amount of clinical and demographic metadata varied by source and participant and was provided uncurated.

One collaborating source in Seattle enrolled patients during active infection and followed them longitudinally through the course of disease. Collaborating institutions collected whole blood in K2EDTA tubes following their own protocols. For TCRbeta analysis, collaborator samples were shipped as frozen whole blood, as isolated PBMCs, or as DNA extracted from either sample type. In regard to this clone: Its recognized antigen is unknown. No quality values exist for individual bases; no much larger clone is one base distant.

TCRbeta CDR3 regions were amplified from genomic DNA by means of the immunoSEQ Assay, a bias-controlled multiplex PCR. The paper's processing steps were these. The number of nucleated cells in each sample was estimated from the amplification of reference gene primers within the assay. To quantify the absolute abundance of each unique TCRbeta CDR3 rearrangement, sequence reads were collapsed and filtered. For each sample, productive Simpson clonality was calculated as the square root of Simpson's diversity index over productive rearrangements. The immuneACCESS repertoire file appears here via TCRdb, limited to in-frame rearrangements. These files lack a portion of the clones; in checked studies, under half of the deficit traces to unresolved V genes, and the cause of the others is not known. D and trimming come from the DNA, and the V and J calls and clone size come from that table. This sample is represented by around 360,000 clones; more than 75% of them were singletons. The top ten clones comprise around 9.3% of the sample.

This sequence was found in a woman aged 25 to 39 with COVID-19, enrolled during active disease. Input material: peripheral blood.

The DNA reads TGTGCCAGCAGTGAAGGGGCTGGCGGGACGGGGACAGATACGCAGTATTTT. The encoded protein is CASSEGAGGTGTDTQYF. Recombination connected TRBV2 to TRBJ2-3; 6 matching bases give a weak D call of TRBD2. V and J lose 1 base and 3 bases, and a span of 17 bases separates them. The germline V gene yields SNHLY for CDR1 and FYNNEI for CDR2. The CDR3 spans 17 residues, from the cysteine through the phenylalanine. The retained sequence is limited to the CDR3, 51 bases, with the frame set at the first base.